The rows below give T cell receptor beta chains drawn from one sample of a study of cytomegalovirus exposure and HLA in healthy donors. TCRdb keeps only in-frame clones here, not all; method: immunoSEQ multiplex PCR. Of 90,000 to 140,000 clones in the sample, around 75% are singletons; the top ten hold 6.9%. The sample taken for sequencing was PBMCs. Every receptor here comes from a young man in good health and CMV-seropositive. The CDR3 runs from the conserved cysteine through the conserved F or W. Each record gives: CDR3 protein, V gene, J gene.

cdr3_aa: CASSFDRAYEQYF
v_call: TRBV11-2
j_call: TRBJ2-7

cdr3_aa: CASSGRAHEQYF
v_call: TRBV19
j_call: TRBJ2-7

cdr3_aa: CAWTTGDRQPQHF
v_call: TRBV30
j_call: TRBJ1-5

cdr3_aa: CASSATGKYEQYF
v_call: TRBV19
j_call: TRBJ2-7

cdr3_aa: CASSLAIRVSGNTIYF
v_call: TRBV7-8
j_call: TRBJ1-3

cdr3_aa: CASSSQEGPYEQYF
v_call: TRBV6-5
j_call: TRBJ2-7

cdr3_aa: CASSQDALGGFNEQFF
v_call: TRBV4-3
j_call: TRBJ2-1

cdr3_aa: CASSEAGDRADYGYTF
v_call: TRBV6-1
j_call: TRBJ1-2

cdr3_aa: CASGLAEYNEQFF
v_call: TRBV27
j_call: TRBJ2-1

cdr3_aa: CAISERGASYNEQFF
v_call: TRBV10-3
j_call: TRBJ2-1

cdr3_aa: CASKGRAYNEQFF
v_call: TRBV2
j_call: TRBJ2-1

cdr3_aa: CASSLEELNTEAFF
v_call: TRBV2
j_call: TRBJ1-1

cdr3_aa: CATSKTGGHNQPQHF
v_call: TRBV15
j_call: TRBJ1-5

cdr3_aa: CASSLEYRESPLHF
v_call: TRBV6-5
j_call: TRBJ1-6

cdr3_aa: CASNFLPDEKLFF
v_call: TRBV9
j_call: TRBJ1-4

cdr3_aa: CASSYKLSYGYTF
v_call: TRBV6-5
j_call: TRBJ1-2

cdr3_aa: CASSYGQDRGYGYTF
v_call: TRBV14
j_call: TRBJ1-2

cdr3_aa: CASSLVKTAEQYF
v_call: TRBV7-2
j_call: NA

cdr3_aa: CASSAGPGQGGETQYF
v_call: TRBV9
j_call: TRBJ2-5

cdr3_aa: CASSLAAGGLLTEAFF
v_call: TRBV5-6
j_call: TRBJ1-1

cdr3_aa: CASSLGRDLGDNSPLHF
v_call: TRBV18
j_call: TRBJ1-6

cdr3_aa: CASSAGTRVTGELFF
v_call: TRBV7-9
j_call: TRBJ2-2

cdr3_aa: CASSLGVRDREAFF
v_call: TRBV28
j_call: TRBJ1-1

cdr3_aa: CASSPNYEQYF
v_call: TRBV7-9
j_call: TRBJ2-7

cdr3_aa: CASNPGSRGYGYTF
v_call: TRBV28
j_call: TRBJ1-2

cdr3_aa: CASSFRDTQETQYF
v_call: TRBV7-8
j_call: TRBJ2-5

cdr3_aa: CAWTPPRRYTDTQYF
v_call: TRBV30
j_call: TRBJ2-3

cdr3_aa: CASSLSSRPLGEQFF
v_call: TRBV27
j_call: TRBJ2-1

cdr3_aa: CASIKTGTGGFYGYTF
v_call: TRBV5-4
j_call: TRBJ1-2

cdr3_aa: CASGLGPGTSGYTF
v_call: TRBV12-5
j_call: TRBJ1-2

cdr3_aa: CASSYSVGDSTKQYF
v_call: TRBV6-5
j_call: TRBJ2-5

cdr3_aa: CASARGSRNTEAFF
v_call: TRBV9
j_call: TRBJ1-1

cdr3_aa: CASSQVWGGDSVTQYF
v_call: TRBV4-3
j_call: TRBJ2-5

cdr3_aa: CASSPPGGQGDSEQYF
v_call: TRBV18
j_call: TRBJ2-7

cdr3_aa: CASSLQLGQSMSPLHF
v_call: TRBV5-5
j_call: TRBJ1-6

cdr3_aa: CASIGGGSYEQYF
v_call: TRBV6-1
j_call: NA

cdr3_aa: CASSWGTGDNYGYTF
v_call: TRBV5-8
j_call: TRBJ1-2

cdr3_aa: CASSAGRQGARETQYF
v_call: TRBV5-1
j_call: TRBJ2-5

cdr3_aa: CASSQRSAYGQYF
v_call: TRBV6-6
j_call: TRBJ2-7

cdr3_aa: CASSLGQGGEQYF
v_call: TRBV5-1
j_call: TRBJ2-7

cdr3_aa: CASSQDSGGAGETQYF
v_call: TRBV4-3
j_call: TRBJ2-5

cdr3_aa: CASFARMAGRTGELFF
v_call: TRBV11-2
j_call: TRBJ2-2

cdr3_aa: CASSPGLAKYEQYF
v_call: TRBV5-4
j_call: TRBJ2-7

cdr3_aa: CASRFDRNEQYF
v_call: TRBV28
j_call: TRBJ2-7

cdr3_aa: CASSYSIQGTGELFF
v_call: TRBV6-5
j_call: TRBJ2-2

cdr3_aa: CASSSNTGGLEAFF
v_call: TRBV7-8
j_call: TRBJ1-1

cdr3_aa: CASTPAATTEAFF
v_call: TRBV2
j_call: TRBJ1-1

cdr3_aa: CVSSEGGSATEAFF
v_call: TRBV2
j_call: TRBJ1-1

cdr3_aa: CASSFLGTGVQETQYF
v_call: TRBV27
j_call: TRBJ2-5

cdr3_aa: CASSSGDGLQETQYF
v_call: TRBV5-1
j_call: TRBJ2-5

cdr3_aa: CASERGGGTYNSPLHF
v_call: TRBV5-6
j_call: TRBJ1-6

cdr3_aa: CASSEDRAGTDTQYF
v_call: TRBV6-5
j_call: TRBJ2-3

cdr3_aa: CASSARLANTGELFF
v_call: TRBV27
j_call: TRBJ2-2